This paragraph covers one T cell receptor (beta chain) sequence. What it recognizes is unknown. These data belong to a study of CD8+CD57+ T cells in acquired aplastic anemia. Study-level results: In common between the patients and the controls were more than 25 CD8+ CDR3 sequences.

The use of genomic DNA as template underpinned the TCR beta VDJ and CDR3 profiling. TCRdb re-derived calls from the reads in MiXCR, one entry per CDR3 protein. The sample records tens of thousands of distinct CDR3 sequences, roughly 63% being singletons. An expansion of CD8+CD57+ cells by flow cytometry had been shown in patients chosen for sequencing. This TCR came from a human donor with aplastic anemia. The sample comprised sorted CD4+, CD8+, or CD8+CD57+ T cells (not recorded which) from PBMCs.

This chain's CDR3 is CASGASNTGELFF. DNA of the CDR3: TGTGCCAGCGGGGCGTCGAACACCGGGGAGCTGTTTTTT. V gene TRBV7-3 combines with J gene TRBJ2-2; maybe TRBD1 (5 bases). Trimming took 8 bases from V and 0 from J, leaving 7 bases between them. CDR1 and CDR2 from the germline V gene are SGHTA and FQGTGA. The CDR3 sequence is 13 residues long.